The next 8 T cell receptor beta chains were all read from a single sample in a study of identical twins. In TCRdb, the 5' RACE reads were re-called with MiXCR into one record per CDR3 protein. Of just over 450,000 distinct CDR3 sequences listed, over 12% were seen once; the top ten hold approximately 0.52%. These sequences were also reported in another study, on yellow fever vaccine responses in identical twins.

Material for sequencing was CD4+ T cells sorted from blood. The receptors derive from a woman in her late teens or twenties in good health.

The V and J genes are TRBV3-1 and TRBJ2-3, with TRBD1 as a possible D gene (5 bases). Germline CDR1 is LGHDT and CDR2 is YNNKEL (reference sequence). V was trimmed by 4 bases and J by 2 bases, leaving 19 bases between them. The length of the CDR3 is 17 residues. CDR3 coding DNA: TGTGCCAGCAGCCGCAAGATGGTGGAGACAGTCACAGATACGCAGTATTTT. This gives the protein CASSRKMVETVTDTQYF.

V and J are TRBV18 and TRBJ2-2; the D gene is possibly TRBD1 (6 bases). The CDR3 is 16 amino acids. V shed 3 bases and J shed 4 bases, with 15 bases lying between them. In germline, CDR1 is KGHSH, CDR2 LQKENI. The CDR3 here is CASSPSTGLSTGELFF. Written as DNA, the CDR3 is TGTGCCAGCTCACCCTCAACAGGGTTAAGCACCGGGGAGCTGTTTTTT.

This clonotype appeared a single time. The chain has TRBV11-3 and TRBJ2-2; D call uncertain. The CDR3 is 14 residues long. V gave up 3 bases and J gave up 3 bases, with 8 bases separating them. The germline CDR1 and CDR2 sequences are SGHNT and YENEEA. Here the CDR3 reads CASSFSSYTGELFF. DNA for the CDR3: TGTGCCAGCAGCTTTAGTAGTTACACCGGGGAGCTGTTTTTT.

This clonotype was counted a few times. The CDR3 DNA reads TGCAGTGCTAGAGACACAAACCTCTACAATGAGCAGTTCTTC. It is translated as CSARDTNLYNEQFF. The chain combines TRBV20-1 with TRBJ2-1; D not resolved. From germline, CDR1 is DFQATT and CDR2 SNEGSKA (reference sequence). V lost 0 bases and J lost 3, with 9 bases in between. This CDR3 spans 14 amino acids.

This clonotype was counted ten times or more. The chain is built from TRBV4-2 and TRBJ2-3; a weak D match, TRBD1 (5 bases). Trimming cost V 1 base and J 0 bases, with 8 bases left between them. Germline V gives CDR1 LGHNA, CDR2 YNFKEQ. CDR3 length: 15 residues. The CDR3: CASSQGGASTDTQYF. The CDR3 DNA reads TGTGCCAGCAGCCAAGGTGGGGCTAGCACAGATACGCAGTATTTT.

The chain is built from TRBV28 and TRBJ2-5; D call uncertain. This CDR3 is built from 14 residues. Trimming stripped 1 base from V and 1 base from J, with 7 bases between. From germline, CDR1 is MDHEN and CDR2 SYDVKM. DNA for the CDR3: TGTGCCAGCAGTTTATCCAAGGCCCAAGAGACCCAGTACTTC. Residues: CASSLSKAQETQYF.

The sample holds a few counts of this clonotype. V is TRBV6-5 and J is TRBJ1-2; TRBD1 agrees at 8 bases. CDR3 length equals 15 residues. Unmatched junction bases numbered 8, after V lost 4 bases and J lost 4 bases. Germline CDR1 is MNHEY and CDR2 is SVGAGI. The CDR3 DNA reads as TGTGCCAGCAGTTTCGACAGGGGCGAGAGCTATGGCTACACCTTC. It encodes CASSFDRGESYGYTF.

The chain uses TRBV27 and TRBJ2-3; no definite D call. The better agreement between TRBJ1-5 and the DNA end casts doubt on the J call. Germline loops: CDR1 MNHEY, CDR2 SMNVEV (reference sequence). CDR3 length equals 15 residues. CDR3 bases: TGTGCCAGCAGCTCTACGGGCAGAGACACAGATACGCAGCATTTT. Translating gives CASSSTGRDTDTQHF.